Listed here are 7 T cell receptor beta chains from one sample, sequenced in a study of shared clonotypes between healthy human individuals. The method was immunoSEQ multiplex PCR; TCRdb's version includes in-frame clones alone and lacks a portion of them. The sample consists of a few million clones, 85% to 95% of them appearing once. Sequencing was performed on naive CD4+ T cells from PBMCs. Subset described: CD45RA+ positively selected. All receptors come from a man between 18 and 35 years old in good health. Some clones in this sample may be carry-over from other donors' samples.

The CDR3 protein is CASSLRLAGTGELFF. The CDR3 DNA sequence: TGTGCCAGCAGCTTGCGACTAGCGGGCACCGGGGAGCTGTTTTTT. This rearrangement joins TRBV5-4 to TRBJ2-2, with TRBD2 identical over 10 bases. V shed 1 base, J shed 4 bases, and the junction held 1 base outside the gene matches. Germline V gives CDR1 SGHNT, CDR2 YYREEE (reference sequence). The CDR3 contains 15 residues.

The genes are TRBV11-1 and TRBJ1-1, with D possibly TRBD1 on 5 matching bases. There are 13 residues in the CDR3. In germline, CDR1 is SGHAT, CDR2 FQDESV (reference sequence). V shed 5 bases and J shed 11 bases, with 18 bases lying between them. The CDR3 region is CASSPITGEWAFF. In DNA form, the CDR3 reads TGTGCCAGCAGCCCAATCACGGGGGAGTGGGCTTTCTTT.

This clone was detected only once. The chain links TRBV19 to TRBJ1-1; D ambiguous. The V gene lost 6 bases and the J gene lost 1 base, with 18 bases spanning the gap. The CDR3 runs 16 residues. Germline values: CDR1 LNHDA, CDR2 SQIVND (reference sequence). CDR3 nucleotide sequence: TGTGCCAGTAGCCCCCGCAATCGGGCGGAGAACACTGAAGCTTTCTTT. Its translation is CASSPRNRAENTEAFF.

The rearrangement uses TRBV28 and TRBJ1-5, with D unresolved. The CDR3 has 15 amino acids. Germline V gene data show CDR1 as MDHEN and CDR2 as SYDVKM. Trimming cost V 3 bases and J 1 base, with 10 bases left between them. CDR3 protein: CASSFYRGSNQPQHF. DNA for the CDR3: TGTGCCAGCAGTTTTTACCGTGGCAGCAATCAGCCCCAGCATTTT.

CDR3 DNA sequence: TGTGCCAGCAGTAATCGACAGGGGATTGACACTGAAGCTTTCTTT. This translates into CASSNRQGIDTEAFF. The J gene is TRBJ1-1, the V gene TRBV6-1; 8 bases line up with TRBD1. Germline trimming cut 5 bases from V and 3 bases from J; bases unmatched to any gene: 8. CDR3 length: 15 residues. Germline V lookup: CDR1 MNHNS, CDR2 SASEGT.

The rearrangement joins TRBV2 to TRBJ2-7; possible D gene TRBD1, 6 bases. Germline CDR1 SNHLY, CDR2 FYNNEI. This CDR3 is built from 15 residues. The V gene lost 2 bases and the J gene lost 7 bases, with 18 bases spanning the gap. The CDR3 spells CASSETTSDSAEQYF. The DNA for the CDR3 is TGTGCCAGCAGTGAAACGACTTCGGACAGCGCGGAGCAGTACTTC.

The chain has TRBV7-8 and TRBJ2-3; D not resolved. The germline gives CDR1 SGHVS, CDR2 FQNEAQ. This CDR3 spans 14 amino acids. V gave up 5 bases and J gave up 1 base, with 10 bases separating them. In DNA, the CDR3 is TGTGCCAGCAGCCCGACTCGAGGCACAGATACGCAGTATTTT. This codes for CASSPTRGTDTQYF.